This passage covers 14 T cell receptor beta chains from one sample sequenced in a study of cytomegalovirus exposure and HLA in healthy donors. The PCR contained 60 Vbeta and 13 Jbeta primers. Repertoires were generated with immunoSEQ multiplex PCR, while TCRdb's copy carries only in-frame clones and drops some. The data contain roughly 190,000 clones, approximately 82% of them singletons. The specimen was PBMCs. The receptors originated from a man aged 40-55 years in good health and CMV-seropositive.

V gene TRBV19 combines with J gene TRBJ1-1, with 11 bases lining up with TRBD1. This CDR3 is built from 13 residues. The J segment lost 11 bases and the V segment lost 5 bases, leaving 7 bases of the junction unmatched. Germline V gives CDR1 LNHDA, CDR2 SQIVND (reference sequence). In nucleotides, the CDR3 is TGTGCCAGTAGTGTCGGGACAGGGGGGCGCGCTTTCTTT. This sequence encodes CASSVGTGGRAFF.

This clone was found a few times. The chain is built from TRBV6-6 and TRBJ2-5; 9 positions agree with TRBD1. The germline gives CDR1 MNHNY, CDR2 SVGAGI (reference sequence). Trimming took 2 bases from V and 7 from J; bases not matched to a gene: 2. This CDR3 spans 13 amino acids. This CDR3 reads CASSYRQGGTQYF. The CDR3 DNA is TGTGCCAGCAGTTACCGACAGGGGGGGACCCAGTACTTC.

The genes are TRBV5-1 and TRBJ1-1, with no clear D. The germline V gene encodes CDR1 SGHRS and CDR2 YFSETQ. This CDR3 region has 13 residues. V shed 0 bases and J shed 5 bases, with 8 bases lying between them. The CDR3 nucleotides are TGCGCCAGCAGCTTGGACAGTGGTACTGAAGCTTTCTTT. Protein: CASSLDSGTEAFF. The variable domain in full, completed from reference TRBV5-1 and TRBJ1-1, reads KAGVTQTPRYLIKTRGQQVTLSCSPISGHRSVSWYQQTPGQGLQFLFEYFSETQRNKGNFPGRFSGRQFSNSRSEMNVSTLELGDSALYLCASSLDSGTEAFFGQGTRLTVV.

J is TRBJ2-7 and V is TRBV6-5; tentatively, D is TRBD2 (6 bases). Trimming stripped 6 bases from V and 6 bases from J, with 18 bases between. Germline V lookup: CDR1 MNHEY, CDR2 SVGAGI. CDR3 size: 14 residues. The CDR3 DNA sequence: TGTGCCAGCAGACTAGCCCACAGCGACTCCGAGCAGTACTTC. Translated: CASRLAHSDSEQYF.

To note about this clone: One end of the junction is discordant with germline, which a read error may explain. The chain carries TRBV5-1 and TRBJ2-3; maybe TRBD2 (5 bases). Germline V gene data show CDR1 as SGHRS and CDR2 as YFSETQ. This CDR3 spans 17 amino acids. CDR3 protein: CAGSSPLRDHSTDTQYF. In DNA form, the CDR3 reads TGCGCCGGCAGCTCCCCCCTCCGGGATCATAGCACAGATACGCAGTATTTT.

The CDR3, as DNA: TGTGCCTGGAGTGGTTTGTCAGTAGCCACGAACACTGAAGCTTTCTTT. This encodes CAWSGLSVATNTEAFF. V is TRBV30 and J is TRBJ1-1, with no clear D. Germline CDR1 and CDR2: GTSNPN and SVGIG (reference sequence). Trimming shortened V by 1 base and J by 1 base, and 16 bases separated the two germline ends. CDR3 length equals 16 residues.

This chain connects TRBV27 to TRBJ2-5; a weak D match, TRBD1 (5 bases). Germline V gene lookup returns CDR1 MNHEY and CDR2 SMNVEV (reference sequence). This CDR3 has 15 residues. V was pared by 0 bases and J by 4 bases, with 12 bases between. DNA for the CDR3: TGTGCCAGCAGTTTATCTGGCAGGGTGGGAGAGACCCAGTACTTC. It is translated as CASSLSGRVGETQYF.

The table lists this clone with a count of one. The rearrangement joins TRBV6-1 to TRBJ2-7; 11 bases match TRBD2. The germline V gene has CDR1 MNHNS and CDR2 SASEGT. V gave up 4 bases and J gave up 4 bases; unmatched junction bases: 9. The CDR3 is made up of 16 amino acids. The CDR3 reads CASSGGQTSGIYEQYF. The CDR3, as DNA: TGTGCCAGCAGTGGCGGACAGACTAGCGGGATTTACGAGCAGTACTTC.

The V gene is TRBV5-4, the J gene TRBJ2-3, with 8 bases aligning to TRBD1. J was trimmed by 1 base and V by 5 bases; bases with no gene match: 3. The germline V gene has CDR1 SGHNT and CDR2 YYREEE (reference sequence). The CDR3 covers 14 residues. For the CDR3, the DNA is TGTGCCAGCAGTGACAGGGGTCGCACAGATACGCAGTATTTT. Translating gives CASSDRGRTDTQYF.

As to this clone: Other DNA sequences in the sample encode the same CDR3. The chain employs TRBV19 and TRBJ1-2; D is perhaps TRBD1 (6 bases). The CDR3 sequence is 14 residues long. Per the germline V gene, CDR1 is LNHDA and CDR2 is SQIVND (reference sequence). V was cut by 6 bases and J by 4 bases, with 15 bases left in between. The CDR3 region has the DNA TGTGCCAGTAGGCCTAGGGGGACCCCCTATGGCTACACCTTC. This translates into CASRPRGTPYGYTF. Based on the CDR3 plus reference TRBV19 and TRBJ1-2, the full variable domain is DGGITQSPKYLFRKEGQNVTLSCEQNLNHDAMYWYRQDPGQGLRLIYYSQIVNDFQKGDIAEGYSVSREKKESFPLTVTSAQKNPTAFYLCASRPRGTPYGYTFGSGTRLTVV.

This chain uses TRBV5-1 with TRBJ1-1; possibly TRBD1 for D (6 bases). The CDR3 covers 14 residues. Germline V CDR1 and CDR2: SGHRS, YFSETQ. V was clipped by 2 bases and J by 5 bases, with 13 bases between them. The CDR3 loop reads CASSFGTQGTEAFF. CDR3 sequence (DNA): TGCGCCAGCAGCTTCGGGACACAAGGGACTGAAGCTTTCTTT.

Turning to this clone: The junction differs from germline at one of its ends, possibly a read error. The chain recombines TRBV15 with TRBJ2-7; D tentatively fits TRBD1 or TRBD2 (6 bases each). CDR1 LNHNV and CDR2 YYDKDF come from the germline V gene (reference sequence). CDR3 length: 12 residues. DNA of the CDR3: TGTGCCACCAGTAGAGGGGGAGGCGAGCAGTACTTC. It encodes CATSRGGGEQYF.

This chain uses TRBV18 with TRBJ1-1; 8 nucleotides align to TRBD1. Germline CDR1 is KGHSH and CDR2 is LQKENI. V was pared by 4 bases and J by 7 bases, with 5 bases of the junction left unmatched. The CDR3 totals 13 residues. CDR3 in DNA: TGTGCCAGCTCACTCAAACAGGGGGATGAAGCTTTCTTT. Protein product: CASSLKQGDEAFF.

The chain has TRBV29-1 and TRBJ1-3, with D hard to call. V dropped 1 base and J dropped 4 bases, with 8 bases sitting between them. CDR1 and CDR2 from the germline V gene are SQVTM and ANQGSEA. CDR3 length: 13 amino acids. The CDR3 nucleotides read TGCAGCGTTGAAGGGGCAGCCGGAAACACCATATATTTT. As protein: CSVEGAAGNTIYF.